The source of this T cell receptor beta chain is a study of blood T cells in healthy people across ages. Germline V lookup: CDR1 LGHNA, CDR2 YSLEER. CDR3 size: 16 residues. After removal of 0 bases from V and 11 bases from J, the junction contained 11 bases not matched to a gene. Using a J-beta primer mix together with a sample-barcoded 5' primer, a second PCR was run for roughly 7 to 11 cycles. TCRdb reprocessed the 5' RACE reads via MiXCR and lists one record per CDR3 protein. Here the sample spans 700,000 to 800,000 distinct CDR3 sequences, roughly 44% being singletons. Roughly 9 milliliters of peripheral blood were drawn from each donor. Study-level points and caveats: Age showed a roughly linear inverse relationship with TCR beta diversity per million T cells. Diversity figures based on one million T cells were deemed too low.

Regarding this clonotype: What it recognizes is unknown.

This TCR came from a woman aged 60 to 75 in good health. The sequenced material came from blood. This chain uses TRBV4-3 with TRBJ2-5, with 11 bases that match TRBD1. CDR3 nucleotide sequence: TGCGCCAGCAGCCAAGAGTTAGGACAGGGGGCGGCAGAGCAGTACTTC. This codes for CASSQELGQGAAEQYF.